This TCR beta chain was identified during a study of CD8+ T cells in alopecia areata. Study outcomes and limitations: Patients showed less clear TCR sequence sharing than mice, possibly partly because of HLA diversity. Tissue-resident alphabeta T cells belonging to normal skin likewise get sequenced within scalp specimens. For lesional scalp, especially alopecia totalis/universalis, clonality was higher than in normal scalp.

CDR3 length equals 12 residues. The ends were cut back, 5 bases at V and 3 bases at J, with 8 bases in the middle. CDR1 is SGHAT, CDR2 FQNNGV, per germline. Extracted RNA was reverse transcribed, and the resulting cDNA served as sequencing template. The repertoire was sequenced with immunoSEQ multiplex PCR; TCRdb's copy has only in-frame clones and lacks some. Seen here are approximately 99,000 clones, around 55% observed once, and the top ten hold 20% to 25%. This clone was detected a few times. Its antigen remains unidentified. The gene calls are TRBV11-2 and TRBJ2-7; D is possibly TRBD2 (5 bases). The TCR was taken from a human donor in good health. Source material: CD8+ T cells sorted from blood. The CDR3 bases are TGTGCCAGCAGCCCCGGGGACTACGAGCAGTACTTC. Its protein product is CASSPGDYEQYF.